The sequence of this T cell receptor (beta chain) was determined in a study of T cell clonotyping in hematopoietic cell transplantation. Study summary: Cytoreduction preceded collection of pretransplant recipient samples. Overall study results and limits: Recipient TCR diversity dropped after transplant; expanded clonotypes rose from day 30 to 180. At the given depth, recipient repertoires were over 95% de novo clonotypes.

The sample's time point: recipient sample about 28 days before transplant, after cytoreduction. Samples: about 28 days before transplant, then days 30, 100 and 180 after. As for this clone: Its matching antigen is unknown.

Only in-frame clones appear in the TCRdb table, and some are missing; sequencing was by immunoSEQ multiplex PCR. The sample lists about 27,000 clones; under 85% were seen once. CDR3 length: 12 amino acids. V dropped 5 bases and J dropped 6 bases, with 12 bases sitting between them. CDR1 and CDR2 (germline): GTSNPN, SVGIG (reference sequence). The chain has TRBV30 and TRBJ2-3; D unclear. The source material was peripheral blood mononuclear cells, sampled before stem cell transplant. This TCR derives from a man in his fifties or sixties with myelodysplastic syndrome. Some clones in this sample may be carry-over from other donors' samples. This chain's CDR3 is CAWGSGPDTQYF. CDR3 in DNA: TGTGCCTGGGGTTCCGGGCCCGATACGCAGTATTTT.